This TCR beta chain was profiled in a study of cytomegalovirus exposure and HLA in healthy donors. Findings and caveats of the study: Some V segments could not be told apart, so they were left out, TRBV6-2 and TRBV6-3 among them.

For this clone: Its specificity is unknown.

Germline CDR1 is MNHEY and CDR2 is SVGAGI. Trimming shortened V by 5 bases and J by 2 bases, and 10 bases separated the two germline ends. CDR3 size: 15 residues. Primers included in the PCR were 60 Vbeta and 13 Jbeta primers. Clones were read by immunoSEQ multiplex PCR, and TCRdb kept only the in-frame ones, dropping some. The profile shows 85,000 to 100,000 clones, about four fifths of them singletons. The receptor's source is a male donor in good health and CMV-seropositive. The material sequenced was PBMCs. V is TRBV6-5 and J is TRBJ1-6; possible D gene TRBD1, 6 bases. The CDR3 protein is CASSTGGAYNSPLHF. As DNA, the CDR3 is TGTGCCAGCAGTACTGGGGGCGCCTATAATTCACCCCTCCACTTT.